The T cell receptor (beta chain) under discussion was sequenced for a study of graft-versus-host responses after intestinal transplantation. Study-wide background: As for transplant type, recipients had multivisceral, liver-intestinal, or isolated intestinal grafts.

Method: immunoSEQ multiplex PCR; TCRdb's copy keeps in-frame clones and lacks some. The table shows 85,000 to 110,000 clones, with roughly 93% occurring only once. This clone was recorded once. What it binds is not known. The CDR3 totals 14 residues. Findings of the study overall: Association was observed between peak circulating GvH clone levels and early post-transplant HvG declines.

The chain joins TRBV21-1 to TRBJ1-3; the table's D gene call, TRBD1, was not cross checked with the DNA. TRBV21-1 is labeled a pseudogene. The receptor's source is a human donor who received an intestinal transplant. The source was unstimulated CD8+ T cells sorted from spleen or lymph node cells, collected before intestinal transplant. This chain's CDR3 is CASTRTDSGNTIYF. The CDR3, as DNA: TGTGCCAGCACTAGGACAGATTCTGGAAACACCATATATTTT.